One and the same sample provided the 27 T cell receptor beta chains below, sequenced in a study of blood T cell repertoires in COVID-19. Assay: immunoSEQ multiplex PCR; the TCRdb copy retains only in-frame clones and omits some. The sample has approximately 300,000 clones; about nine tenths are singletons. Source material: PBMCs or T cells enriched from blood (not recorded which). These receptors all come from a man in his fifties or sixties who had recovered from COVID-19.

This CDR3 reads CASSQNQGYYGYTF. The CDR3, as DNA: TGTGCCAGCAGCCAAAATCAGGGGTACTATGGCTACACCTTC. The chain carries TRBV3-1 (or the pseudogene TRBV3-2) and TRBJ1-2; the D gene is possibly TRBD1 (6 bases). The V gene's germline CDR1 is LGHDT and CDR2 YNNKEL (reference sequence). Trimming stripped 2 bases from V and 3 bases from J, with 10 bases between. The length of the CDR3 is 14 residues.

The chain links TRBV21-1 to TRBJ2-7; TRBD1 reflects the table's D call only, with no check against the DNA. TRBV21-1 is a documented pseudogene. This CDR3 is built from 15 residues. CDR3 sequence (DNA): TGTGCCAGCAGCAAACCCGGGACAGGTCCCTACGAGCAGTACTTC. It is translated as CASSKPGTGPYEQYF.

J is TRBJ1-3 and V is TRBV18, with D tentatively TRBD1 (6 bases). Germline CDR1 KGHSH, CDR2 LQKENI. V was clipped by 8 bases and J by 0 bases, with 11 bases between them. This CDR3 comprises 14 residues. CDR3 DNA: TGTGCCAGCACAGAGGGGGTCTCTGGAAACACCATATATTTT. This gives the protein CASTEGVSGNTIYF.

This clone was detected only a few times. The chain links TRBV4-1 to TRBJ2-1, with 11 nucleotides matching TRBD2. CDR1 and CDR2 from the germline V gene are MGHRA and YSYEKL. This CDR3 region has 17 residues. With 1 base clipped from V and 4 bases from J, the junction kept 6 bases outside the gene matches. CDR3 loop: CASSQAPGLADYNEQFF. DNA of the CDR3: TGCGCCAGCAGCCAAGCCCCGGGACTAGCGGATTACAATGAGCAGTTCTTC.

The J gene is TRBJ1-4, the V gene TRBV6-6; D possibly corresponds to TRBD1 (6 bases). Germline V lookup: CDR1 MNHNY, CDR2 SVGAGI (reference sequence). The CDR3 loop spans 17 amino acids. Trimming pared 5 bases from V and 0 bases from J, leaving 16 bases between. CDR3 in amino acids: CASSPARGGATNEKLFF. The CDR3 DNA follows: TGTGCCAGCAGTCCGGCCCGGGGGGGCGCAACTAATGAAAAACTGTTTTTT.

The V call is TRBV6-5, the J call TRBJ2-2, with 8 bases lining up with TRBD1. CDR1 is MNHEY and CDR2 is SVGAGI in the germline V gene. This CDR3 is 13 amino acids long. V shed 3 bases, J shed 9 bases, and the junction held 3 bases outside the gene matches. The CDR3 DNA sequence: TGTGCCAGCAGTTATTACAGGGGGAGGGAGCTGTTTTTT. It translates to CASSYYRGRELFF.

The chain joins TRBV28 to TRBJ1-2; D gene unclear. V was cut by 1 base and J by 5 bases, with 11 bases left in between. The CDR3 length is 14 residues. Germline V gene lookup returns CDR1 MDHEN and CDR2 SYDVKM. CDR3 sequence (DNA): TGTGCCAGCAGTTTATCCACGGGAATGTATGGCTACACCTTC. Translation: CASSLSTGMYGYTF.

The chain uses TRBV5-6 and TRBJ1-1, with D hard to call. Per germline, CDR1 SGHDT and CDR2 YYEEEE. Trimming took off 4 bases at V and 3 bases at J, with 13 bases between the two ends. The CDR3 has 14 amino acids. CDR3 DNA sequence: TGTGCCAGCAGCCCGGCTCAACGGGACACTGAAGCTTTCTTT. It is translated as CASSPAQRDTEAFF.

The chain is built from TRBV11-3 and TRBJ2-2; D possibly corresponds to TRBD2 (6 bases). CDR1 and CDR2 from the germline V gene are SGHNT and YENEEA. Trimming took 1 base from V and 6 from J, leaving 6 bases between them. This CDR3 has 13 residues. This CDR3 is CASSLGGAGELFF. CDR3 bases: TGTGCCAGCAGCTTAGGGGGGGCCGGGGAGCTGTTTTTT. The whole variable domain, filled in from reference TRBV11-3 and TRBJ2-2, reads EAGVVQSPRYKIIEKKQPVAFWCNPISGHNTLYWYLQNLGQGPELLIRYENEEAVDDSQLPKDRFSAERLKGVDSTLKIQPAELGDSAVYLCASSLGGAGELFFGEGSRLTVL.

The chain has TRBV2 and TRBJ1-3; 8 bases align to TRBD1. V was pared by 8 bases and J by 4 bases, with 10 bases of the junction left unmatched. This CDR3 has 15 residues. Germline lookup yields CDR1 SNHLY and CDR2 FYNNEI. CDR3 bases: TGTGCCAGCCGCATCAAGCGGACAGGGGGAAACACCATATATTTT. It is translated as CASRIKRTGGNTIYF. The variable domain in full, completed from reference TRBV2 and TRBJ1-3, reads EPEVTQTPSHQVTQMGQEVILRCVPISNHLYFYWYRQILGQKVEFLVSFYNNEISEKSEIFDDQFSVERPDGSNFTLKIRSTKLEDSAMYFCASRIKRTGGNTIYFGEGSWLTVV.

The genes are TRBV18 and TRBJ1-2; weak D call: TRBD1 (5 bases). CDR3 size: 13 residues. The V end was cut by 3 bases, the J end by 4 bases, with 9 bases between. Germline loops: CDR1 KGHSH, CDR2 LQKENI. The CDR3 region has the DNA TGTGCCAGCTCACCCACAGGAGTCTATGGCTACACCTTC. It translates to CASSPTGVYGYTF.

The V call is TRBV3-1 (or the pseudogene TRBV3-2), the J call TRBJ2-1; 7 bases are shared with TRBD2. CDR3 size: 18 residues. V gave up 2 bases and J gave up 2 bases; unmatched junction bases: 12. CDR1 and CDR2 from the germline V gene are LGHDT and YNNKEL (reference sequence). This chain's CDR3 is CASSQFGGGSPTYNEQFF. CDR3 DNA: TGTGCCAGCAGCCAATTCGGCGGGGGTTCCCCCACCTACAATGAGCAGTTCTTC.

The chain employs TRBV5-1 and TRBJ2-4; D possibly corresponds to TRBD1 (7 bases). Germline values: CDR1 SGHRS, CDR2 YFSETQ. Trimming stripped 4 bases from V and 6 bases from J, with 14 bases between. This CDR3 is 14 amino acids long. This chain's CDR3 is CASSLDRRGNIQYF. CDR3 nucleotides: TGCGCCAGCAGCCTGGACAGGAGGGGAAACATTCAGTACTTC.

The chain combines TRBV5-4 with TRBJ2-1; D is perhaps TRBD1 (6 bases). Deletions cut 2 bases from V and 9 bases from J, with 15 bases between. The CDR3 covers 14 residues. The V gene's germline CDR1 is SGHNT and CDR2 YYREEE (reference sequence). CDR3 sequence reads: CASSLQTGSAEQFF. The CDR3 DNA follows: TGTGCCAGCAGCTTACAAACAGGGTCGGCTGAGCAGTTCTTC.

The V and J genes are TRBV25-1 and TRBJ2-7, with TRBD1 as a possible D gene (6 bases). Germline V gene lookup returns CDR1 MGHDK and CDR2 SYGVNS. The CDR3 covers 14 residues. V gave up 10 bases and J gave up 2 bases, with 18 bases separating them. DNA for the CDR3: TGTGCCACCAAAAGGGGGATCCGTCCCTACGAGCAGTACTTC. Amino acid sequence: CATKRGIRPYEQYF.

This clone was counted a single time. The J gene is TRBJ2-3, the V gene TRBV18; 8 nucleotides line up with TRBD2. Germline V lookup: CDR1 KGHSH, CDR2 LQKENI. Losses at the gene ends were 1 base for V and 5 bases for J; bases not matched to a gene: 8. This CDR3 region has 16 residues. For the CDR3, the DNA is TGTGCCAGCTCACCACGGACTAGCCGGGGAGTAGATACGCAGTATTTT. This encodes CASSPRTSRGVDTQYF.

This clone was recorded only once. The chain combines TRBV7-2 with TRBJ2-1, with TRBD2 matching 7 bases. With 1 base clipped from V and 8 bases from J, the junction kept 2 bases outside the gene matches. Germline lookup yields CDR1 SGHTA and CDR2 FQGNSA. The CDR3 loop spans 13 amino acids. Here the CDR3 DNA reads TGTGCCAGCAGCTTAGGGGCGGGGGATGAGCAGTTCTTC. It translates to CASSLGAGDEQFF.

The chain couples TRBV10-3 to TRBJ1-2; 7 bases align to TRBD1. CDR3 size: 13 residues. Unmatched junction bases numbered 2, after V lost 2 bases and J lost 5 bases. Germline V gene sequence: CDR1 ENHRY, CDR2 SYGVKD. The CDR3, as DNA: TGTGCCATCAGTGAGGGGACAGCTTATGGCTACACCTTC. The encoded protein is CAISEGTAYGYTF.

The rearrangement links TRBV5-1 to TRBJ1-1; the D is unclear. V dropped 4 bases and J dropped 0 bases, with 13 bases sitting between them. The V gene's germline CDR1 is SGHRS and CDR2 YFSETQ. This CDR3 is 15 amino acids long. The CDR3 loop is CASSPNREMNTEAFF. CDR3 coding DNA: TGCGCCAGCAGCCCGAATCGGGAAATGAACACTGAAGCTTTCTTT.

The V call is TRBV14, the J call TRBJ2-7; D possibly corresponds to TRBD1 (5 bases). V shed 4 bases and J shed 4 bases, with 17 bases lying between them. CDR1 and CDR2 from the germline V gene are SGHDN and FVKESK. This CDR3 region has 15 residues. CDR3 nucleotides: TGTGCCAGCAGCCCCCCCGGTTTCCAGGGTTACGAGCAGTACTTC. It specifies CASSPPGFQGYEQYF.

As for this clone: Within the sample, other DNA sequences also encode this same CDR3. The rearrangement links TRBV6-5 to TRBJ1-6; maybe TRBD1 (6 bases). CDR1 and CDR2 (germline): MNHEY, SVGAGI. This CDR3 contains 13 residues. Trimming removed 10 bases at V and 2 bases at J, with 9 bases between. Here the CDR3 reads CATRDTYNSPLHF. Here the CDR3 DNA reads TGTGCCACCAGGGACACCTATAATTCACCCCTCCACTTT.

The chain has TRBV9 and TRBJ1-2; the match to TRBD1 covers 7 bases. The V gene end was trimmed by 3 bases and the J gene end by 8 bases; junction bases not matched to a gene: 7. This CDR3 is built from 13 residues. The germline V gene has CDR1 SGDLS and CDR2 YYNGEE. The CDR3 DNA is TGTGCCAGCAGCGCATCAGGGGGTAGGGGCTACACCTTC. It encodes CASSASGGRGYTF. The full variable domain, its missing parts supplied by reference TRBV9 and TRBJ1-2, is DSGVTQTPKHLITATGQRVTLRCSPRSGDLSVYWYQQSLDQGLQFLIQYYNGEERAKGNILERFSAQQFPDLHSELNLSSLELGDSALYFCASSASGGRGYTFGSGTRLTVV.

This clone was seen a single time. The chain recombines TRBV4-2 with TRBJ2-7; D may be TRBD1 (6 bases). Trimming shortened V by 3 bases and J by 0 bases, and 12 bases separated the two germline ends. Germline lookup yields CDR1 LGHNA and CDR2 YNFKEQ. The length of the CDR3 is 15 residues. The CDR3 sequence is CASSQFRGFSYEQYF. The CDR3 DNA reads as TGTGCCAGCAGCCAGTTCAGGGGTTTCTCCTACGAGCAGTACTTC.

The chain employs TRBV9 and TRBJ1-2, with D possibly TRBD1 on 6 matching bases. Deletions cut 3 bases from V and 4 bases from J, with 19 bases between. In germline, CDR1 is SGDLS, CDR2 YYNGEE. CDR3 length equals 16 residues. The DNA of the CDR3 is TGTGCCAGCAGCGCTGGGGACACGTTTATGTCCTATGGCTACACCTTC. This translates into CASSAGDTFMSYGYTF.

The chain couples TRBV5-1 to TRBJ1-1, with 7 bases aligning to TRBD1. In germline, CDR1 is SGHRS, CDR2 YFSETQ. V lost 4 bases, J lost 10 bases, and 19 bases stayed unmatched. The CDR3 has 16 residues. CDR3 nucleotides: TGCGCCAGCAGCAAAGACAGGGCTTCCCTACAGAAGGGAGCTTTCTTT. This sequence encodes CASSKDRASLQKGAFF.

V gene TRBV2 combines with J gene TRBJ1-3; TRBD1 is a possible D gene (5 bases). V was clipped by 3 bases and J by 3 bases, with 12 bases between them. From germline, CDR1 is SNHLY and CDR2 FYNNEI. CDR3 length equals 15 residues. This CDR3 is CASSDSRVIGNTIYF. CDR3 nucleotides: TGTGCCAGCAGTGACTCCAGGGTTATTGGAAACACCATATATTTT. Full variable domain (outside the CDR3, taken from reference TRBV2 and TRBJ1-3): EPEVTQTPSHQVTQMGQEVILRCVPISNHLYFYWYRQILGQKVEFLVSFYNNEISEKSEIFDDQFSVERPDGSNFTLKIRSTKLEDSAMYFCASSDSRVIGNTIYFGEGSWLTVV.

V and J are TRBV23-1 and TRBJ2-5; D is undetermined. TRBV23-1 is an open reading frame, and its role is uncertain. CDR3 size: 17 residues. The V end lost 2 bases, the J end lost 1 base, and 17 bases lay between the germline ends. The CDR3 bases are TGCGCCAGCAGTCAAGATACCCACGAGGAGTCCCAAGAGACCCAGTACTTC. Amino acid sequence: CASSQDTHEESQETQYF.